Shown below are 32 T cell receptor beta chains from a single sample sequenced in a study of T cell responses to AZD1222 COVID-19 vaccine. Measured with immunoSEQ multiplex PCR; TCRdb has only the in-frame clones, and not every one. The table has fewer than 130,000 clones, 90% to 95% seen once. The sample here was peripheral blood, taken on day 0 of AZD1222 vaccination. These receptors were obtained from an adult in good health.

The CDR3 coding sequence is TGTGCCTGGGTAGTTCGGCGGGAGGGGGACACCGGGGAGCTGTTTTTT. It translates to CAWVVRREGDTGELFF. This chain uses TRBV30 with TRBJ2-2; TRBD2 agrees at 9 bases. The CDR3 is 16 residues long. V lost 5 bases, J lost 3 bases, and 10 bases stayed unmatched. Germline-derived CDR1 and CDR2 are GTSNPN and SVGIG (reference sequence).

The sample holds a few counts of this clone. The chain employs TRBV6-1 and TRBJ2-7; D is unresolved. The germline V and J ends were trimmed by 2 bases and 6 bases, with 17 bases remaining between them. The germline V gene encodes CDR1 MNHNS and CDR2 SASEGT. This CDR3 contains 15 residues. Here the CDR3 reads CASSEIGGAVGEQYF. In DNA, the CDR3 is TGTGCCAGCAGTGAAATCGGCGGAGCAGTGGGCGAGCAGTACTTC.

This clone came up once. The CDR3 loop is CASSLSGFVGYTF. CDR3 bases: TGTGCCAGCAGCTTATCAGGGTTTGTCGGCTACACCTTC. This chain links TRBV7-9 with TRBJ1-2, with D perhaps matching TRBD1 (5 bases). V was shortened by 2 bases and J by 8 bases, with 12 bases between the two germline ends. Per the germline V gene, CDR1 is SEHNR and CDR2 is FQNEAQ (reference sequence). The CDR3 contains 13 residues.

This chain connects TRBV7-2 to TRBJ2-7; a possible D gene is TRBD1 (5 bases). This CDR3 comprises 15 residues. The V end was cut by 1 base, the J end by 2 bases, with 12 bases between. Germline values: CDR1 SGHTA, CDR2 FQGNSA. The CDR3 nucleotides are TGTGCCAGCAGCTTAGAGAGTTACAGGACCTACGAGCAGTACTTC. This sequence encodes CASSLESYRTYEQYF.

The V gene is TRBV7-3, the J gene TRBJ2-1; D may be TRBD1 (6 bases). The length of the CDR3 is 15 residues. Trimming removed 3 bases from V and 0 bases from J, with 9 bases in between. Germline V CDR1 and CDR2: SGHTA, FQGTGA. CDR3 loop: CASSFKQGSYNEQFF. Written as DNA, the CDR3 is TGTGCCAGCAGCTTTAAACAGGGCTCCTACAATGAGCAGTTCTTC.

The chain combines TRBV12-3 or TRBV12-4 with TRBJ1-6; D uncertain. V was clipped by 2 bases and J by 5 bases, with 1 base between them. This CDR3 has 12 residues. Here the CDR3 reads CASSLHNSPLHF. Written as DNA, the CDR3 is TGTGCCAGCAGTTTACATAATTCACCCCTCCACTTT.

The gene calls are TRBV20-1 and TRBJ1-2; 8 bases are shared with TRBD1. The CDR3 has 11 amino acids. Germline CDR1 reads DFQATT; CDR2 reads SNEGSKA (reference sequence). After removal of 5 bases from V and 8 bases from J, the junction contained 4 bases not matched to a gene. The CDR3, as DNA: TGCAGTGCTCAGGACAGGGCAGGCTACACCTTC. This gives the protein CSAQDRAGYTF.

The J gene is TRBJ1-2, the V gene TRBV7-2; D is ambiguous. The CDR3 is made up of 14 amino acids. From germline, CDR1 is SGHTA and CDR2 FQGNSA. Trimming removed 7 bases at V and 4 bases at J, with 16 bases between. The CDR3 sequence: CASTLGPSTYGYTF. The DNA for the CDR3 is TGTGCCAGCACTCTCGGCCCTTCCACCTATGGCTACACCTTC.

The chain uses TRBV5-1 and TRBJ1-2; TRBD1 might be the D (5 bases). This CDR3 contains 15 residues. V shed 2 bases and J shed 1 base, with 12 bases lying between them. CDR1 SGHRS and CDR2 YFSETQ come from the germline V gene. CDR3 coding DNA: TGCGCCAGCAGCTTACTGGGGCTCGGTAACTATGGCTACACCTTC. This encodes CASSLLGLGNYGYTF. Full variable domain (outside the CDR3, taken from reference TRBV5-1 and TRBJ1-2): KAGVTQTPRYLIKTRGQQVTLSCSPISGHRSVSWYQQTPGQGLQFLFEYFSETQRNKGNFPGRFSGRQFSNSRSEMNVSTLELGDSALYLCASSLLGLGNYGYTFGSGTRLTVV.

The chain uses TRBV2 and TRBJ1-2; tentatively, D is TRBD1 (6 bases). The V gene lost 4 bases and the J gene lost 0 bases, with 12 bases spanning the gap. The CDR3 covers 15 residues. The germline V gene encodes CDR1 SNHLY and CDR2 FYNNEI. This CDR3 reads CASSASQGPNYGYTF. The CDR3 DNA sequence: TGTGCCAGCAGTGCCTCGCAGGGGCCTAACTATGGCTACACCTTC.

The chain employs TRBV19 and TRBJ1-1, with a tentative D call TRBD1 (6 bases). The germline V and J ends were trimmed by 8 bases and 1 base, with 20 bases remaining between them. Germline CDR1 reads LNHDA; CDR2 reads SQIVND (reference sequence). The CDR3 runs 16 residues. In DNA, the CDR3 is TGTGCCAGTTTCCTCCCGGGGGGCAGTCAGAACACTGAAGCTTTCTTT. Protein sequence: CASFLPGGSQNTEAFF.

The rearrangement joins TRBV6-5 to TRBJ1-5, with unresolved D. V was shortened by 6 bases and J by 6 bases, with 6 bases between the two germline ends. CDR1 and CDR2 from the germline V gene are MNHEY and SVGAGI. This CDR3 has 11 amino acids. As DNA, the CDR3 is TGTGCCAGCAGAGCGACTCAGCCCCAGCATTTT. Translated: CASRATQPQHF.

J is TRBJ1-6 and V is TRBV6-5; no definite D call. Trimming took 6 bases from V and 6 from J, leaving 12 bases between them. Germline assignment: CDR1 MNHEY and CDR2 SVGAGI. The CDR3 runs 14 residues. CDR3 nucleotide sequence: TGTGCCAGCAGGCGGCTGTCGCTTAATTCACCCCTCCACTTT. Translating gives CASRRLSLNSPLHF.

V gene TRBV7-9 combines with J gene TRBJ1-4; the D is unclear. Trimming pared 5 bases from V and 0 bases from J, leaving 19 bases between. The CDR3 runs 18 residues. The germline CDR1 and CDR2 sequences are SEHNR and FQNEAQ (reference sequence). CDR3 coding DNA: TGTGCCAGCAGCCCCTTACCACAAGGGTTGGCAACTAATGAAAAACTGTTTTTT. Translating gives CASSPLPQGLATNEKLFF.

The chain uses TRBV5-1 and TRBJ1-3; D is ambiguous. The V end lost 2 bases, the J end lost 11 bases, and 17 bases lay between the germline ends. The CDR3 spans 14 residues. Germline V gene data show CDR1 as SGHRS and CDR2 as YFSETQ. Here the CDR3 DNA reads TGCGCCAGCAGCTTTCTGGGTGGCCTGGACGCCATATATTTT. This encodes CASSFLGGLDAIYF.

The chain joins TRBV28 to TRBJ2-1; possible D gene TRBD2, 5 bases. The CDR3 totals 11 residues. The V end lost 6 bases, the J end lost 15 bases, and 15 bases lay between the germline ends. Germline values: CDR1 MDHEN, CDR2 SYDVKM. CDR3 sequence reads: CASSTNARAFF. The CDR3 DNA reads TGTGCCAGCAGCACAAATGCGAGGGCGTTCTTC.

The chain has TRBV7-2 and TRBJ1-5; D call uncertain. The CDR3 sequence is 12 residues long. Trimming took 1 base from V and 7 from J, leaving 5 bases between them. Germline lookup yields CDR1 SGHTA and CDR2 FQGNSA. The CDR3 loop is CASSLVGQPQHF. The CDR3 region has the DNA TGTGCCAGCAGCTTAGTAGGACAGCCCCAGCATTTT.

J is TRBJ2-2 and V is TRBV6-4, with TRBD2 matching 9 bases. Unmatched junction bases numbered 4, after V lost 1 base and J lost 7 bases. This CDR3 is built from 15 residues. CDR1 and CDR2 from the germline V gene are MRHNA and SNTAGT. In DNA, the CDR3 is TGTGCCAGCAGTGACTTGGCTAGCGGGGACGGGGAGCTGTTTTTT. It codes for CASSDLASGDGELFF.

J is TRBJ2-1 and V is TRBV5-1; D is uncertain. CDR1 and CDR2 from the germline V gene are SGHRS and YFSETQ. The CDR3 covers 12 residues. V was shortened by 2 bases and J by 8 bases, with 8 bases between the two germline ends. The CDR3 is CASSLKGDEQFF. Written as DNA, the CDR3 is TGCGCCAGCAGCTTAAAGGGTGATGAGCAGTTCTTC.

This chain uses TRBV7-3 with TRBJ2-5, with TRBD2 matching 9 bases. Unmatched junction bases numbered 9, after V lost 5 bases and J lost 5 bases. There are 15 residues in the CDR3. The V gene's germline CDR1 is SGHTA and CDR2 FQGTGA. CDR3 in DNA: TGTGCCAGCAGCGCGCGGGAGGGCCAGGCGGAGACCCAGTACTTC. It codes for CASSAREGQAETQYF.

The rearrangement links TRBV7-8 to TRBJ1-5; 7 bases map to TRBD1. Trimming removed 1 base from V and 6 bases from J; junction bases left unmatched: 9. The germline gives CDR1 SGHVS, CDR2 FQNEAQ. The CDR3 consists of 16 residues. DNA for the CDR3: TGTGCCAGCAGCTTAGGGACAGGACGGGAAGGTCAGCCCCAGCATTTT. Translating it yields CASSLGTGREGQPQHF.

The rearrangement joins TRBV19 to TRBJ2-1; perhaps TRBD2 as D (5 bases). Germline loops: CDR1 LNHDA, CDR2 SQIVND (reference sequence). V lost 1 base and J lost 4, with 8 bases in between. The CDR3 has 14 residues. The CDR3 nucleotides read TGTGCCAGTAGTATAGCGGGGTCATACAATGAGCAGTTCTTC. This sequence encodes CASSIAGSYNEQFF.

The J gene is TRBJ1-4, the V gene TRBV19; D is undetermined. CDR3 size: 14 residues. Germline CDR1 LNHDA, CDR2 SQIVND (reference sequence). Between the trimmed V and J ends, which lost 3 bases and 8 bases, there was a span of 13 bases. The CDR3 sequence: CASSIVGDREKLFF. CDR3 DNA: TGTGCCAGTAGTATCGTCGGGGATCGGGAAAAACTGTTTTTT. The variable domain in full, with the rest retrieved from reference TRBV19 and TRBJ1-4, is DGGITQSPKYLFRKEGQNVTLSCEQNLNHDAMYWYRQDPGQGLRLIYYSQIVNDFQKGDIAEGYSVSREKKESFPLTVTSAQKNPTAFYLCASSIVGDREKLFFGSGTQLSVL.

This chain links TRBV7-2 with TRBJ1-2; a possible D gene is TRBD1 (5 bases). Trimming pared 4 bases from V and 7 bases from J, leaving 16 bases between. Germline CDR1 reads SGHTA; CDR2 reads FQGNSA. The CDR3 sequence is 14 residues long. In DNA form, the CDR3 reads TGTGCCAGCAGCTCCGGGACCCGGAATCTTGGCTACACCTTC. This sequence encodes CASSSGTRNLGYTF.

The chain is built from TRBV19 and TRBJ1-2; D possibly corresponds to TRBD1 (5 bases). The ends were cut back, 5 bases at V and 0 bases at J, with 10 bases in the middle. Looked up from germline, CDR1 is LNHDA and CDR2 is SQIVND (reference sequence). The CDR3 spans 14 residues. In nucleotides, the CDR3 is TGTGCCAGTAGTGCCGAGACAGCTAACTATGGCTACACCTTC. Residues: CASSAETANYGYTF.

The J gene is TRBJ1-5, the V gene TRBV27; possibly TRBD1 for D (5 bases). The CDR3 has 14 residues. Germline CDR1 and CDR2: MNHEY and SMNVEV (reference sequence). The ends were cut back, 2 bases at V and 6 bases at J, with 11 bases in the middle. The CDR3 sequence: CASSLEGLGQPQHF. CDR3 sequence (DNA): TGTGCCAGCAGTTTAGAGGGGTTGGGTCAGCCCCAGCATTTT.

V is TRBV28 and J is TRBJ1-1; TRBD1 agrees at 8 bases. J was trimmed by 7 bases and V by 5 bases; bases with no gene match: 9. The CDR3 length is 14 residues. The V gene's germline CDR1 is MDHEN and CDR2 SYDVKM. The CDR3 region is CASSVTGGSGEAFF. The CDR3, as DNA: TGTGCCAGCAGTGTTACAGGGGGATCAGGTGAAGCTTTCTTT.

V usage is TRBV9 and J usage is TRBJ1-2, with a tentative D call TRBD1 (6 bases). The CDR3 is 15 residues long. Trimming shortened V by 0 bases and J by 0 bases, and 9 bases separated the two germline ends. Germline lookup yields CDR1 SGDLS and CDR2 YYNGEE. CDR3 coding DNA: TGTGCCAGCAGCGTAGATGCAGGGGCTAACTATGGCTACACCTTC. Residues: CASSVDAGANYGYTF.

This clone was detected once. This chain connects TRBV6-5 to TRBJ1-3; D is undetermined. In germline, CDR1 is MNHEY, CDR2 SVGAGI. The CDR3 has 13 residues. V lost 6 bases, J lost 8 bases, and 14 bases lay in between. CDR3 residues: CASRNTFLDTIYF. The DNA of the CDR3 is TGTGCCAGCAGAAACACCTTCTTAGACACCATATATTTT.

The chain is built from TRBV9 and TRBJ2-1; 15 bases align to TRBD2. Germline trimming cut 9 bases from V and 10 bases from J; bases unmatched to any gene: 8. Per germline, CDR1 SGDLS and CDR2 YYNGEE. CDR3 length: 14 amino acids. The CDR3, as DNA: TGTGCCACCCCGGGACTAGCGGGGGGCGGGGAGCAGTTCTTC. This gives the protein CATPGLAGGGEQFF.

The chain combines TRBV21-1 with TRBJ2-2; the table's D call, TRBD2, was not checked against the DNA. TRBV21-1 is a pseudogene. The CDR3 extends over 15 amino acids. The CDR3 loop is CASSRAKGGSGELFF. The CDR3 DNA sequence: TGTGCCAGCAGTCGAGCGAAGGGAGGGAGCGGGGAGCTGTTTTTT.

The chain joins TRBV12-3 or TRBV12-4 to TRBJ1-1; perhaps TRBD1 as D (5 bases). The CDR3 length is 13 residues. V was cut by 2 bases and J by 10 bases, with 14 bases left in between. CDR3 loop: CASSLQEGRGAFF. In DNA form, the CDR3 reads TGTGCCAGCAGTTTACAGGAGGGGCGGGGAGCTTTCTTT.